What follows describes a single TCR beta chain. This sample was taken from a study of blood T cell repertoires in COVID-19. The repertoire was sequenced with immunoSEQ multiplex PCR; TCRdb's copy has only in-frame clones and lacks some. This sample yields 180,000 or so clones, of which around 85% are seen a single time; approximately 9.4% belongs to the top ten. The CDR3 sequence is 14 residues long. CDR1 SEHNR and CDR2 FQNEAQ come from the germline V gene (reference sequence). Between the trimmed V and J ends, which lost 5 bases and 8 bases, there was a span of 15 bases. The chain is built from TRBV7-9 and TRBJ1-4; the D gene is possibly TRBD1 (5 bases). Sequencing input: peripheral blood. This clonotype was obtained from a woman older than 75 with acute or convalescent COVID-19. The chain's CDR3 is CASSPGQGREKLFF. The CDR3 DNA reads TGTGCCAGCAGCCCAGGGCAGGGTCGAGAAAAACTGTTTTTT.